These 21 T cell receptor beta chains were sequenced from one sample in a study of glioma-infiltrating T cells after dendritic cell vaccination. Generated by immunoSEQ multiplex PCR, the TCRdb table keeps only in-frame clones and is missing some. There are around 550 clones in the sample; 80% to 90% occur only once, and about a tenth lies in the top ten. The specimen was tumor tissue, collected before dendritic cell vaccination. The receptors originated from a human donor with glioblastoma.

The chain has TRBV13 and TRBJ2-3; 10 bases match TRBD2. CDR1 and CDR2 (germline): PRHDT, FYEKMQ (reference sequence). The V and J ends lost 0 bases and 0 bases, in that order; junction bases with no gene match: 9. The CDR3 is 19 amino acids. Here the CDR3 reads CASSLGWSSGSHSTDTQYF. The DNA for the CDR3 is TGTGCCAGCAGCTTAGGGTGGTCTAGCGGGAGCCATAGCACAGATACGCAGTATTTT. The full variable domain, rest sourced from reference TRBV13 and TRBJ2-3, is AAGVIQSPRHLIKEKRETATLKCYPIPRHDTVYWYQQGPGQDPQFLISFYEKMQSDKGSIPDRFSAQQFSDYHSELNMSSLELGDSALYFCASSLGWSSGSHSTDTQYFGPGTRLTVL.

The chain employs TRBV10-3 and TRBJ2-7, with 9 bases matching TRBD1. Losses at the gene ends were 3 bases for V and 2 bases for J; bases not matched to a gene: 5. The V gene's germline CDR1 is ENHRY and CDR2 SYGVKD. This CDR3 is built from 15 residues. CDR3 coding DNA: TGTGCCATCAGTGAAGTGACAGGGGGAACCTACGAGCAGTACTTC. It translates to CAISEVTGGTYEQYF.

This clone appeared a single time. This chain connects TRBV6-1 to TRBJ1-1; perhaps TRBD1 as D (6 bases). The V gene's germline CDR1 is MNHNS and CDR2 SASEGT. Deletions cut 1 base from V and 8 bases from J, with 11 bases between. This CDR3 comprises 13 residues. The CDR3 nucleotides are TGTGCCAGCAGTGAAGGGTTAGGGACAGAAGCTTTCTTT. Protein sequence: CASSEGLGTEAFF.

V and J are TRBV30 and TRBJ1-5, with D unclear. V dropped 0 bases and J dropped 4 bases, with 7 bases sitting between them. Germline V lookup: CDR1 GTSNPN, CDR2 SVGIG (reference sequence). There are 13 residues in the CDR3. The CDR3 reads CAWSVRVNQPQHF. The CDR3 coding sequence is TGTGCCTGGAGTGTTAGAGTAAATCAGCCCCAGCATTTT.

This rearrangement joins TRBV5-1 to TRBJ2-1, with 7 bases aligning to TRBD2. Germline V CDR1 and CDR2: SGHRS, YFSETQ. The CDR3 totals 16 residues. V lost 4 bases, J lost 4 bases, and 11 bases stayed unmatched. CDR3 protein: CASSPRLAGEYNEQFF. In DNA form, the CDR3 reads TGCGCCAGCAGCCCTAGACTAGCAGGAGAGTACAATGAGCAGTTCTTC.

This clone has more than one count but fewer than ten. The chain links TRBV6-1 to TRBJ1-3; no clear D. Germline CDR1 MNHNS, CDR2 SASEGT. The CDR3 consists of 13 residues. Trimming pared 6 bases from V and 5 bases from J, leaving 11 bases between. CDR3 in DNA: TGTGCCAGCAGGTCGGGAGACCGAAACACCATATATTTT. It codes for CASRSGDRNTIYF.

The chain uses TRBV19 and TRBJ2-5; 11 positions match TRBD2. Germline V gives CDR1 LNHDA, CDR2 SQIVND (reference sequence). V trimming: 3 bases; J trimming: 6 bases; junction bases outside the gene matches: 9. The CDR3 runs 16 residues. CDR3 region: CASSIPSTSGVKTQYF. CDR3 sequence (DNA): TGTGCCAGTAGTATCCCCTCGACTAGCGGGGTCAAGACCCAGTACTTC.

This CDR3 reads CASSEGRSEQYF. CDR3 sequence (DNA): TGTGCCAGCAGTGAAGGGAGGAGTGAGCAGTACTTC. The chain joins TRBV2 to TRBJ2-7; D possibly corresponds to TRBD2 (5 bases). V was cut by 1 base and J by 7 bases, with 8 bases left in between. The CDR3 length is 12 residues. Germline V gene sequence: CDR1 SNHLY, CDR2 FYNNEI. Drawing the rest from reference TRBV2 and TRBJ2-7, the complete variable domain is EPEVTQTPSHQVTQMGQEVILRCVPISNHLYFYWYRQILGQKVEFLVSFYNNEISEKSEIFDDQFSVERPDGSNFTLKIRSTKLEDSAMYFCASSEGRSEQYFGPGTRLTVT.

The chain carries TRBV5-1 and TRBJ2-7; TRBD1 aligns across 10 bases. This CDR3 is built from 14 residues. The J segment lost 6 bases and the V segment lost 6 bases, leaving 9 bases of the junction unmatched. The germline CDR1 and CDR2 sequences are SGHRS and YFSETQ. CDR3: CASTPNRDRGEQYF. DNA for the CDR3: TGCGCCAGCACCCCCAATCGGGACAGGGGCGAGCAGTACTTC. The entire variable domain, with the rest obtained from reference TRBV5-1 and TRBJ2-7, is as follows: KAGVTQTPRYLIKTRGQQVTLSCSPISGHRSVSWYQQTPGQGLQFLFEYFSETQRNKGNFPGRFSGRQFSNSRSEMNVSTLELGDSALYLCASTPNRDRGEQYFGPGTRLTVT.

The chain uses TRBV6-4 and TRBJ2-2; D is unresolved. The CDR3 is 14 residues long. The V end lost 7 bases, the J end lost 4 bases, and 13 bases lay between the germline ends. The germline CDR1 and CDR2 sequences are MRHNA and SNTAGT. CDR3 sequence: CASTPTPGTGELFF. In nucleotides, the CDR3 is TGTGCCAGCACCCCAACCCCGGGCACCGGGGAGCTGTTTTTT.

The rearrangement joins TRBV5-6 to TRBJ1-2; maybe TRBD1 (6 bases). The germline V and J ends were trimmed by 4 bases and 6 bases, with 22 bases remaining between them. Germline CDR1 SGHDT, CDR2 YYEEEE. This CDR3 spans 16 amino acids. The DNA for the CDR3 is TGTGCCAGCAGCCCCCCGGGGGGCACTGGGGAAAATGGCTACACCTTC. Translation: CASSPPGGTGENGYTF. The whole variable domain, filled in from reference TRBV5-6 and TRBJ1-2, reads DAGVTQSPTHLIKTRGQQVTLRCSPKSGHDTVSWYQQALGQGPQFIFQYYEEEERQRGNFPDRFSGHQFPNYSSELNVNALLLGDSALYLCASSPPGGTGENGYTFGSGTRLTVV.

The rearrangement links TRBV28 to TRBJ2-7; D remains ambiguous. Germline lookup yields CDR1 MDHEN and CDR2 SYDVKM. Trimming removed 10 bases from V and 0 bases from J, with 10 bases in between. CDR3 size: 12 residues. The CDR3 bases are TGTGCCATTTCCCCTAGCTCCTACGAGCAGTACTTC. This encodes CAISPSSYEQYF.

The V call is TRBV19, the J call TRBJ2-2, with D possibly matching TRBD1 (5 bases). The V gene lost 3 bases and the J gene lost 6 bases, with 17 bases spanning the gap. CDR3 size: 16 residues. CDR1 is LNHDA, CDR2 SQIVND, per germline (reference sequence). The CDR3: CASSILTGSVAGELFF. Here the CDR3 DNA reads TGTGCCAGTAGTATCCTTACAGGTTCGGTCGCCGGGGAGCTGTTTTTT.

The rearrangement uses TRBV10-3 and TRBJ2-6; the match to TRBD1 covers 8 bases. Germline CDR1 and CDR2: ENHRY and SYGVKD. This CDR3 region has 12 residues. The junction had 7 bases not matched to a gene; V was cut back by 6 bases and J by 15 bases. DNA of the CDR3: TGTGCCATCAGGACAGGGGAAGGCCCCCTGACTTTC. Protein: CAIRTGEGPLTF.

The V and J genes are TRBV5-6 and TRBJ1-1; TRBD1 aligns across 8 bases. The CDR3 runs 16 residues. Germline CDR1 and CDR2: SGHDT and YYEEEE. With V trimmed by 4 bases and J by 0 bases, 8 bases remained unmatched. CDR3 protein: CASSQGQGRVNTEAFF. The CDR3 region has the DNA TGTGCCAGCAGCCAAGGACAGGGAAGGGTGAACACTGAAGCTTTCTTT.

The CDR3 sequence is CASSLESRGLAGTEQFF. The CDR3, as DNA: TGTGCCAGCAGCTTAGAGAGTAGGGGACTAGCGGGTACGGAGCAGTTCTTC. The rearrangement uses TRBV13 and TRBJ2-1; 12 nucleotides line up with TRBD2. This CDR3 has 17 amino acids. Germline V lookup: CDR1 PRHDT, CDR2 FYEKMQ (reference sequence). Germline trimming cut 1 base from V and 10 bases from J; bases unmatched to any gene: 11.

This chain joins TRBV6-4 and TRBJ2-1, with a possible D match to TRBD2 (6 bases). This CDR3 spans 17 amino acids. CDR1 and CDR2 from the germline V gene are MRHNA and SNTAGT. V gave up 6 bases and J gave up 9 bases, with 27 bases separating them. Here the CDR3 DNA reads TGTGCCAGCAGGGGAACCAAAGACTCATCGGAAGCGGGTGAGCAGTTCTTC. Protein sequence: CASRGTKDSSEAGEQFF.

The V call is TRBV4-2, the J call TRBJ2-3, with D perhaps TRBD1 (6 bases). In germline, CDR1 is LGHNA, CDR2 YNFKEQ. Trimming removed 0 bases from V and 3 bases from J, with 19 bases in between. This CDR3 contains 18 residues. Written as DNA, the CDR3 is TGTGCCAGCAGCCAAGATTTGTCTAGCAGGGGAAGAACAGATACGCAGTATTTT. The encoded protein is CASSQDLSSRGRTDTQYF.

The chain uses TRBV28 and TRBJ2-1, with D possibly matching TRBD1 (6 bases). The CDR3 runs 12 residues. The germline V gene encodes CDR1 MDHEN and CDR2 SYDVKM. Deletions cut 4 bases from V and 10 bases from J, with 11 bases between. CDR3 region: CASSSNTGEQFF. The DNA of the CDR3 is TGTGCCAGCAGTTCGAACACAGGGGAGCAGTTCTTC.

A word on this clone: The sample carries other DNA sequences with the same CDR3. J is TRBJ1-1 and V is TRBV4-1, with 8 bases fitting TRBD1. V was pared by 2 bases and J by 5 bases, with 1 base of the junction left unmatched. The germline gives CDR1 MGHRA, CDR2 YSYEKL. The CDR3 sequence is 13 residues long. CDR3 region: CASSQQGATEAFF. The DNA of the CDR3 is TGCGCCAGCAGCCAACAGGGGGCGACTGAAGCTTTCTTT.

This clone has a single count. The V and J genes are TRBV6-5 and TRBJ1-1; no clear D. This CDR3 has 11 residues. Germline V lookup: CDR1 MNHEY, CDR2 SVGAGI. V lost 8 bases and J 5 bases, leaving 9 bases between the germline ends. In DNA form, the CDR3 reads TGTGCCAGCGGTGTAGTTACTGAAGCTTTCTTT. Amino acid sequence: CASGVVTEAFF.